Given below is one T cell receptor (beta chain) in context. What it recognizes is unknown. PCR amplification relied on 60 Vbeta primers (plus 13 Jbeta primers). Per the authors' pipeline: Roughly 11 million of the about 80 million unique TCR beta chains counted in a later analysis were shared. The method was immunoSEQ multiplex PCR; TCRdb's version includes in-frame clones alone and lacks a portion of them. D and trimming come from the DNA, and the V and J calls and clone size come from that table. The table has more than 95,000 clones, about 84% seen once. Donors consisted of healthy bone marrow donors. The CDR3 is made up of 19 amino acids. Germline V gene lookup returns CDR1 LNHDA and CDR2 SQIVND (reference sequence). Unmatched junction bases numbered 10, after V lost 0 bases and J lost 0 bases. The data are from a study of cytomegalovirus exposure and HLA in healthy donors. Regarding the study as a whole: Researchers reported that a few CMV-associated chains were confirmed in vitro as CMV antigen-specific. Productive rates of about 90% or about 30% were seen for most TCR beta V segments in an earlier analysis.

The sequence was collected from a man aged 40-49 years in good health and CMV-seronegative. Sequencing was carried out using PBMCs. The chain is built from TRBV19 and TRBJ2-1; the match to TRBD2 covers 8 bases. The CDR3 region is CASSIDLFAGGYSYNEQFF. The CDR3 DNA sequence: TGTGCCAGTAGTATAGATCTATTTGCGGGGGGATACTCCTACAATGAGCAGTTCTTC.